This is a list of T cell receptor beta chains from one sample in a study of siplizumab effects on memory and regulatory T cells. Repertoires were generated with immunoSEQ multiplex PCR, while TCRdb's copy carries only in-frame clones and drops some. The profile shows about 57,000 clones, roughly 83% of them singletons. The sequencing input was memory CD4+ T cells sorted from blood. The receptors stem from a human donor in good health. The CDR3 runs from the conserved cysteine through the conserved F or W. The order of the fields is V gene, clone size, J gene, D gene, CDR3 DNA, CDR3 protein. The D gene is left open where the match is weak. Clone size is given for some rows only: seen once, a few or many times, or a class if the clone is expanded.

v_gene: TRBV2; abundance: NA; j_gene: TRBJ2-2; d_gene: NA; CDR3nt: TGTGCCAGCAACCTAGGTGGGGTTGACACCGGGGAGCTGTTTTTT; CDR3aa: CASNLGGVDTGELFF
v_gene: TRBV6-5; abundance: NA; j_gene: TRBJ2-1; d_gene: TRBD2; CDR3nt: TGTGCCAGCAGTAACCGGGGGGGCCGCAATGAGCAGTTCTTC; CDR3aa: CASSNRGGRNEQFF
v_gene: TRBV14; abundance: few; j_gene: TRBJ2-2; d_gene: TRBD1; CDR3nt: TGTGCCAGCAGCCGCGACAGGGGAAGGGAGCTGTTTTTT; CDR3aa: CASSRDRGRELFF
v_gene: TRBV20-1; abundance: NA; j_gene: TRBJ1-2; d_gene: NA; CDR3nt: TGCAGTGCCCCTAAAGGCGGCGGCTACACCTTC; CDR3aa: CSAPKGGGYTF
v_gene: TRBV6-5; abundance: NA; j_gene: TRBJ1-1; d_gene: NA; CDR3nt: TGTGCCAGCAGGCGCCCTTTTGTTCCGGAAGCTTTCTTT; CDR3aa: CASRRPFVPEAFF
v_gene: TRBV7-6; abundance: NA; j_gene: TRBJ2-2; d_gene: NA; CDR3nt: TGTGCCAGCAGCTCCGTGCCCCCGCGGGATAGGACCGGGGAGCTGTTTTTT; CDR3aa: CASSSVPPRDRTGELFF
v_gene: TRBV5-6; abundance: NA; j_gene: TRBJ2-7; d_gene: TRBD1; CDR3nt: TGTGCCAGCAGTTTCATCGGGACAGGCACCTACGAGCAGTACTTC; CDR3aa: CASSFIGTGTYEQYF
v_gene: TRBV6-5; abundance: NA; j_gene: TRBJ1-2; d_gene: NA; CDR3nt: TGTGCCAGCAGTTACTCTCCGGGGGTAGGCTATGGCTACACCTTC; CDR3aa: CASSYSPGVGYGYTF
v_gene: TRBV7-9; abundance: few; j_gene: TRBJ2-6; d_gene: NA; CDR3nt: TGTGCCAGCAGCCTCCTCAAATTGTATGGGGCGGAGGGGGCCAACGTCCTGACTTTC; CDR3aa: CASSLLKLYGAEGANVLTF
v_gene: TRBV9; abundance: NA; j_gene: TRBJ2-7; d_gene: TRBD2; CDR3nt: TGTGCCAGCAGCGTGCTTAGCGGGAGCTCCTACGAGCAGTACTTC; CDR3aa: CASSVLSGSSYEQYF
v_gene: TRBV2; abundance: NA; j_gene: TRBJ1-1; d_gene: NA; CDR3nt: TGTGCCAGCAGGACAGATAACACTGAAGCTTTCTTT; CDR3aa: CASRTDNTEAFF
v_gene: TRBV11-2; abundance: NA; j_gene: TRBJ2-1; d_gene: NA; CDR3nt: TGTGCCAGCAGCTTACTCACAGGGAGTGAGCAGTTCTTC; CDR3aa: CASSLLTGSEQFF
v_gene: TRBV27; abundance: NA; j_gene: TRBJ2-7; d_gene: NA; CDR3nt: TGTGCCAGCAGTTTTTCTGGCCCCAACTACGAGCAGTACTTC; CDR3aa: CASSFSGPNYEQYF
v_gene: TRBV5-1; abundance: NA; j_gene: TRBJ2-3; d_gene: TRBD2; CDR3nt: TGCGCCAGCAGCCCCGACGGGACTAGCGCAGATACGCAGTATTTT; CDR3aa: CASSPDGTSADTQYF
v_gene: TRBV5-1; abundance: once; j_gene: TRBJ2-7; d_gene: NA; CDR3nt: TGCGCCAGCAGCTTGGGCACAGGGACATACGAGCAGTACTTC; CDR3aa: CASSLGTGTYEQYF
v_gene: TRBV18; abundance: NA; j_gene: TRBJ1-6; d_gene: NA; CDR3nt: TGTGCCAGCTCACCAGAAAATTCGACACGTTATTCACCCCTCCACTTT; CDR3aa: CASSPENSTRYSPLHF
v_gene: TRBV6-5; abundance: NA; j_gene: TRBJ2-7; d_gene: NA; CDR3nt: TGTGCCAGCAGCTCCCCCTCGATCTACGAGCAGTACTTC; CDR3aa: CASSSPSIYEQYF
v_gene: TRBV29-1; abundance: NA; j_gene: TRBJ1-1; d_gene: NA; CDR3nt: TGCAGCGTTTATTGGCGGGGCCTGAACACTGAAGCTTTCTTT; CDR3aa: CSVYWRGLNTEAFF
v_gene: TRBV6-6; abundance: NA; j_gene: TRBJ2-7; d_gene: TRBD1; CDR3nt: TGTGCCAGCAGTTACTCGTCGACAGGGGTGGCCGAGCAGTACTTC; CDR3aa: CASSYSSTGVAEQYF
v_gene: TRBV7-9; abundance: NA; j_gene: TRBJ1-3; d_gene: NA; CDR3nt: TGTGCCAGCAGCTTATACCCCGGAGGAAACACCATATATTTT; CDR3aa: CASSLYPGGNTIYF
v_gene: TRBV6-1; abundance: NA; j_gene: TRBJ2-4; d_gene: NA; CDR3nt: TGTGCCAGCAGTGAAGGGGTTCAGAGCATTCAGTACTTC; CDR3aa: CASSEGVQSIQYF
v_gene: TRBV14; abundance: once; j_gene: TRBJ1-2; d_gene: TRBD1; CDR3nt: TGTGCCAGCAGTCGGGACAGTGGGGGGTATGGCTACACCTTC; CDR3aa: CASSRDSGGYGYTF
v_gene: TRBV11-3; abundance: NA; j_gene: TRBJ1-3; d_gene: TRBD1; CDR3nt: TGTGCCAGCAGCGCCGGGACAGGGGGAAACACCATATATTTT; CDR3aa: CASSAGTGGNTIYF
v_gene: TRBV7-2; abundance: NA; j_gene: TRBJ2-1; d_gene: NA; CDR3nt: TGTGCCAGCAGCTTTACAAGTTACAATGAGCAGTTCTTC; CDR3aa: CASSFTSYNEQFF
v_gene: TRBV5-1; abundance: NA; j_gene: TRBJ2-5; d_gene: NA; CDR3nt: TGCGCCAGCAGCTTGGCCGGTAGGAGTAAAGGGCAAGAGACCCAGTACTTC; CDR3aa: CASSLAGRSKGQETQYF
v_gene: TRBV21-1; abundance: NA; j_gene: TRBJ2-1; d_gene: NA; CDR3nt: TGTGCCAGCAGCCCCTCCCGAACTCCGGGCGGTAACAATGAGCAGTTCTTC; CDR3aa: CASSPSRTPGGNNEQFF
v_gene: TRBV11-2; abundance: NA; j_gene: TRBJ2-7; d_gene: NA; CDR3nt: TGTGCCAGCAGCTTACAATCGGGGGGCCGGTTCCACGAGCAGTACTTC; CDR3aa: CASSLQSGGRFHEQYF
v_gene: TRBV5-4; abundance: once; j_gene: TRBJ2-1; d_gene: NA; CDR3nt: TGTGCCAGCAGCTTGGATGTTGTTAATGAGCAGTTCTTC; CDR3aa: CASSLDVVNEQFF
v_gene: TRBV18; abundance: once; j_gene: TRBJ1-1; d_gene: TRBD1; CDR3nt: TGTGCCAGCCATCGGACAGGAGGGAATGAAGCTTTCTTT; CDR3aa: CASHRTGGNEAFF
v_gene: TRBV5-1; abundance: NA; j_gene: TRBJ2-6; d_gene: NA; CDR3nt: TGCGCCAGCAGCCCGGGACGGCTAAGCTCTGGGGCCAACGTCCTGACTTTC; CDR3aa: CASSPGRLSSGANVLTF
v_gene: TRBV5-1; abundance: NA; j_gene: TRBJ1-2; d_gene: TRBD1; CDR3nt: TGCGCCAGCAGCCAGGGGACAGGAAGATATGGCTACACCTTC; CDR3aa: CASSQGTGRYGYTF
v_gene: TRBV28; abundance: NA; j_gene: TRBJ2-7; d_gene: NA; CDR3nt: TGTGCCAGCACGGGTGCGGAGGCTAGCTTTTCCTACGAGCAGTACTTC; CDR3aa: CASTGAEASFSYEQYF
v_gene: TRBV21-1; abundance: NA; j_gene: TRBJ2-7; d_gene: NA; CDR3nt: TGTGCCAGCAGCATGAGGCTAATCCCCGCGACCTACGAGCAGTACTTC; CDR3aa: CASSMRLIPATYEQYF
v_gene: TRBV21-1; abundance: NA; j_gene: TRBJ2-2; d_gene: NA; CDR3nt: TGTGCCAGCAGAGTTGGTCTTGTCAAGAACACCGGGGAGCTGTTTTTT; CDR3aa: CASRVGLVKNTGELFF
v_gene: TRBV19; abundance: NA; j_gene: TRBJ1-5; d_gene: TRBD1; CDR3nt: TGTGCCAGTAGTTTCGACAGGGACAATCAGCCCCAGCATTTT; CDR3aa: CASSFDRDNQPQHF
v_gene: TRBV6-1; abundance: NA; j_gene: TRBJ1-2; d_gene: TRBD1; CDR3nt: TGTGCCAGCAAAATGGGACAGGCAACTTGGGGCTACACCTTC; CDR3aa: CASKMGQATWGYTF
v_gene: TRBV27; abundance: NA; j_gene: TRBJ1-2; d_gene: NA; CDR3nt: TGTGCCAGCAGTCCGGGACTGGGGCCCTATGGCTACACCTTC; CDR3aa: CASSPGLGPYGYTF
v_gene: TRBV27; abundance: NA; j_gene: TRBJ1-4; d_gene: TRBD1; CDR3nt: TGTGCCAGCAGCCCGGACAGGGGGCGAGGAAAACTGTTTTTT; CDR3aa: CASSPDRGRGKLFF
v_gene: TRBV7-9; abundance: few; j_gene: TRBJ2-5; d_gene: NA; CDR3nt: TGTGCCAGCAGCCCCGAGAGGGACCAAGAGACCCAGTACTTC; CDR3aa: CASSPERDQETQYF
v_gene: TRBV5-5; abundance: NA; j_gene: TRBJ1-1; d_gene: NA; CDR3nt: TGTGCCAGCAGCTTCCGAAGAGGTGAAGATTCGGCTTTCTTT; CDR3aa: CASSFRRGEDSAFF
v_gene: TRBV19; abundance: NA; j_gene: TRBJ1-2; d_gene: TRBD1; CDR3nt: TGTGCCAGTAGTATCGGGGGACAGGTACTACGTGGCTACACCTTC; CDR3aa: CASSIGGQVLRGYTF
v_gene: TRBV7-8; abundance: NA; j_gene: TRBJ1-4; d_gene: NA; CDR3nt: TGTGCCAGCACGCGCGGGGGCGCAGCTGAAAAACTGTTTTTT; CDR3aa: CASTRGGAAEKLFF
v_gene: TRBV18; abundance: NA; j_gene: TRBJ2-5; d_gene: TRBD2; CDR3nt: TGTGCCAGCTCACCGGGCGGGAGGGCCGGAGAGACCCAGTACTTC; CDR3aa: CASSPGGRAGETQYF
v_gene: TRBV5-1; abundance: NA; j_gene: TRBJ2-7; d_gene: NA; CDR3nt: TGCGCCAGCAGCCATGGACAGCCGGACGAGCAGTACTTC; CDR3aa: CASSHGQPDEQYF
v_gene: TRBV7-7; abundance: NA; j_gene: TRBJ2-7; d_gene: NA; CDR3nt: TGTGCCAGCAGCTTAGCGTTGGGTTCCTCCTACGAGCAGTACTTC; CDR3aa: CASSLALGSSYEQYF
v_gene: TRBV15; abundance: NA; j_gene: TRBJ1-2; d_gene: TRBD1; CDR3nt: TGTGCCACCAGCAGAGATCTGACAGGGGCGAACACCTTC; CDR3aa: CATSRDLTGANTF
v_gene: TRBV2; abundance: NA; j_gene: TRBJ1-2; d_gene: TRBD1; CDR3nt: TGTGCCAGCAGTGGTGAAACAGGGGTTAGGGGCTACACCTTC; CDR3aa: CASSGETGVRGYTF
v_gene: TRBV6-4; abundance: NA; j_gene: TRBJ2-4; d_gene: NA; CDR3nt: TGTGCCAGCAGGAGTGGGGGGACCAAAAACATTCAGTACTTC; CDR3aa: CASRSGGTKNIQYF
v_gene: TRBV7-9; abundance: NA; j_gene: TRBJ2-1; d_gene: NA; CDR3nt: TGTGCCAGCAGCTTAGCGAGCGGACCGTACAATGAGCAGTTCTTC; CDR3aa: CASSLASGPYNEQFF
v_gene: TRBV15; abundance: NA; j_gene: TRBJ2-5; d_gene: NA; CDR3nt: TGTGCCACCAGCAGAGAACTAGCTCTTTTGCAGACCCAGTACTTC; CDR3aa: CATSRELALLQTQYF
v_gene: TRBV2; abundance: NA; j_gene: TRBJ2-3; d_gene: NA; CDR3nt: TGTGCCAGCAGTGTGGGCCTCACAGATACGCAGTATTTT; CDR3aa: CASSVGLTDTQYF
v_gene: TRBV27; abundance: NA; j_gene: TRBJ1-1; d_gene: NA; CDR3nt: TGTGCCAGCAGTTTAGCCAGGGGAGTAACTGAAGCTTTCTTT; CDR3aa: CASSLARGVTEAFF
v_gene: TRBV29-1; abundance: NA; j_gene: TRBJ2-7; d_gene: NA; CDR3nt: TGCAGCGTTTCGGGGGCGTCTTACGAGCAGTACTTC; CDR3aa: CSVSGASYEQYF